This entry describes one TCR beta chain. This clone's antigen is unknown. Per-base quality was not reported, and no clone a single base away is much larger than it. The data stem from a study of radiotherapy plus CTLA-4 blockade in lung cancer (dated by TCRdb to the late 2010s). Turning to the overall study: Objective responses occurred in 18% of enrolled patients, and about 33% achieved disease control. Beyond this particular receptor, the publication reports: Increased serum interferon-beta after radiation, together with early dynamic changes in blood T cell clones, were reported to be the strongest predictors of response. TCR clones derived from tumors expanded in peripheral blood after treatment with radiotherapy and ipilimumab.

Library preparation was by the immunoSEQ multiplex PCR assay. TCRdb took over this immuneACCESS table, retaining in-frame rearrangements with V and J assigned. Such tables are incomplete; in checked studies, under half of the missing clones stem from an unresolved V gene, and the remainder is unexplained. The sample table lists tens of thousands of clones, 70% to 85% of them with a count of one. 4% of the sample belongs to the ten largest clones. In this study, focal radiation therapy paired with CTLA-4 blockade (ipilimumab) was tested in patients who had chemo-refractory metastatic non-small-cell lung cancer. This TCR came from a human donor with non-small cell lung cancer who had a partial response to radiotherapy plus ipilimumab. This specimen consisted of peripheral blood, obtained from a patient treated with radiotherapy plus ipilimumab.

The DNA reads as follows: TGTGCCAGCAGTTACTCGGGTAGCGGGGGAAGGAACATTCAGTACTTC. Translated, it reads CASSYSGSGGRNIQYF. Recombination linked TRBV6-5 to TRBJ2-4, with 9 central nucleotides matching TRBD2. Spanning cysteine to phenylalanine, the CDR3 consists of 16 amino acids. Just CDR3 DNA is preserved here, 48 bases in frame from base 1. From the germline V gene, CDR1 is MNHEY and CDR2 is SVGAGI. V trim: 0 bases; J trim: 7 bases; unmatched bases: 7.